These T cell receptor beta chains were read from a single sample in a study of OX40 agonist ivuxolimab in advanced cancers. Measured with immunoSEQ multiplex PCR; TCRdb has only the in-frame clones, and not every one. This repertoire shows 55,000 to 90,000 clones, 80% to 90% found once; its top ten account for 2.8%. Sample: CD4+ or CD8+ T cells sorted from blood, taken in a trial of the OX40 agonist ivuxolimab. These receptors were taken from an adult with an advanced solid tumor such as melanoma, head and neck, liver or kidney cancer. The CDR3 runs from the conserved cysteine through the conserved F or W. D genes are given only for firm matches. Clone size, where shown, is once, few, many, or a class for clones that have expanded.

d_gene: NA
v_gene: TRBV7-2
j_gene: TRBJ2-1
abundance: NA
CDR3aa: CASSPPTGFLYEQFF
CDR3nt: TGTGCCAGCAGCCCTCCTACAGGGTTTCTATATGAGCAGTTCTTC

d_gene: TRBD1
v_gene: TRBV6-5
j_gene: TRBJ2-1
abundance: NA
CDR3aa: CASSWGNRGHNEQFF
CDR3nt: TGTGCCAGCAGTTGGGGGAACAGGGGGCATAATGAGCAGTTCTTC

d_gene: TRBD1
v_gene: TRBV10-3
j_gene: TRBJ2-2
abundance: NA
CDR3aa: CAISEPGQGAVGTGELFF
CDR3nt: TGTGCCATCAGTGAGCCGGGACAGGGGGCTGTGGGGACCGGGGAGCTGTTTTTT

d_gene: NA
v_gene: TRBV4-2
j_gene: TRBJ2-1
abundance: NA
CDR3aa: CASSQAPQTGGSYNEQFF
CDR3nt: TGTGCCAGCAGCCAAGCCCCCCAAACTGGCGGCTCCTACAATGAGCAGTTCTTC

d_gene: NA
v_gene: TRBV4-1
j_gene: TRBJ1-2
abundance: NA
CDR3aa: CASSGNSGYSGGYTF
CDR3nt: TGCGCCAGCAGCGGTAATTCAGGGTATTCAGGAGGCTACACCTTC

d_gene: NA
v_gene: TRBV5-5
j_gene: TRBJ1-1
abundance: few
CDR3aa: CASSLQGWNTEAFF
CDR3nt: TGTGCCAGCAGCTTGCAGGGATGGAACACTGAAGCTTTCTTT

d_gene: NA
v_gene: TRBV7-8
j_gene: TRBJ2-3
abundance: NA
CDR3aa: CASSPHRRVGTDTQYF
CDR3nt: TGTGCCAGCAGCCCCCACCGACGGGTGGGCACAGATACGCAGTATTTT

d_gene: NA
v_gene: TRBV9
j_gene: TRBJ2-2
abundance: many
CDR3aa: CASSLPSGRGSTGELFF
CDR3nt: TGTGCCAGCAGCCTACCTAGCGGCAGGGGTTCCACCGGGGAGCTGTTTTTT

d_gene: NA
v_gene: TRBV10-3
j_gene: TRBJ1-5
abundance: NA
CDR3aa: CATRRDNQPQHF
CDR3nt: TGTGCCACCCGAAGAGACAATCAGCCCCAGCATTTT

d_gene: TRBD1
v_gene: TRBV27
j_gene: TRBJ2-1
abundance: few
CDR3aa: CASSLKLRGQDAYNEQFF
CDR3nt: TGTGCCAGCAGTTTAAAGTTACGGGGACAGGACGCTTACAATGAGCAGTTCTTC

d_gene: TRBD2
v_gene: TRBV9
j_gene: TRBJ2-3
abundance: NA
CDR3aa: CASSVEGSGGVDTQYF
CDR3nt: TGTGCCAGCAGCGTAGAGGGTAGCGGGGGTGTAGATACGCAGTATTTT

d_gene: TRBD1
v_gene: TRBV6-7
j_gene: TRBJ2-7
abundance: NA
CDR3aa: CASSYSRQGVYEQYF
CDR3nt: TGTGCCAGCAGTTACTCAAGACAGGGGGTCTACGAGCAGTACTTC

d_gene: NA
v_gene: TRBV2
j_gene: TRBJ1-5
abundance: NA
CDR3aa: CASSADGRGQPQHF
CDR3nt: TGTGCCAGCAGTGCCGACGGAAGGGGTCAGCCCCAGCATTTT

d_gene: NA
v_gene: TRBV6-1
j_gene: TRBJ1-6
abundance: once
CDR3aa: CASRAWDTNSPLHF
CDR3nt: TGTGCCAGCAGAGCATGGGACACTAATTCACCCCTCCACTTT

d_gene: TRBD1
v_gene: TRBV4-1
j_gene: TRBJ2-5
abundance: NA
CDR3aa: CASRRGPKETQYF
CDR3nt: TGCGCCAGCCGAAGGGGGCCCAAAGAGACCCAGTACTTC

d_gene: NA
v_gene: TRBV5-1
j_gene: TRBJ1-4
abundance: NA
CDR3aa: CASTRDARRATNEKLFF
CDR3nt: TGCGCCAGCACCCGGGACGCACGTCGAGCAACTAATGAAAAACTGTTTTTT

d_gene: NA
v_gene: TRBV7-9
j_gene: TRBJ2-1
abundance: few
CDR3aa: CASSLGGTYNEQFF
CDR3nt: TGTGCCAGCAGCTTGGGGGGCACCTACAATGAGCAGTTCTTC

d_gene: NA
v_gene: TRBV5-4
j_gene: TRBJ2-7
abundance: NA
CDR3aa: CASSEGGPYEQYF
CDR3nt: TGTGCCAGCAGTGAAGGGGGACCCTACGAGCAGTACTTC

d_gene: NA
v_gene: TRBV30
j_gene: TRBJ1-5
abundance: NA
CDR3aa: CAWSTTENQPQHF
CDR3nt: TGTGCCTGGAGCACTACAGAGAATCAGCCCCAGCATTTT

d_gene: TRBD1
v_gene: TRBV5-6
j_gene: TRBJ1-2
abundance: NA
CDR3aa: CASSLGQGEGYTF
CDR3nt: TGTGCCAGCAGCTTGGGGCAGGGGGAAGGCTACACCTTC

d_gene: NA
v_gene: TRBV5-8
j_gene: TRBJ2-3
abundance: NA
CDR3aa: CASSLVRMTASTDTQYF
CDR3nt: TGTGCCAGCAGCTTGGTGCGGATGACAGCTAGCACAGATACGCAGTATTTT

d_gene: NA
v_gene: TRBV7-2
j_gene: TRBJ1-3
abundance: NA
CDR3aa: CASSLSPENTIYF
CDR3nt: TGTGCCAGCAGCTTATCCCCCGAAAACACCATATATTTT

d_gene: NA
v_gene: TRBV18
j_gene: TRBJ2-2
abundance: NA
CDR3aa: CASSPIGSVSAGELFF
CDR3nt: TGTGCCAGCTCACCAATTGGTAGTGTTAGCGCCGGGGAGCTGTTTTTT

d_gene: NA
v_gene: TRBV28
j_gene: TRBJ1-1
abundance: once
CDR3aa: CASNVEQPSLNTEAFF
CDR3nt: TGTGCCAGCAATGTTGAACAGCCGTCCTTGAACACTGAAGCTTTCTTT

d_gene: TRBD2
v_gene: TRBV5-1
j_gene: TRBJ2-5
abundance: NA
CDR3aa: CASSSFGGGEETQYF
CDR3nt: TGCGCCAGCAGCTCGTTTGGCGGGGGGGAAGAGACCCAGTACTTC

d_gene: NA
v_gene: TRBV7-3
j_gene: TRBJ2-3
abundance: once
CDR3aa: CASSLGRADTQYF
CDR3nt: TGTGCCAGCAGCTTAGGGCGGGCAGATACGCAGTATTTT

d_gene: NA
v_gene: TRBV18
j_gene: TRBJ1-6
abundance: NA
CDR3aa: CASSPEEETVNSPLHF
CDR3nt: TGTGCCAGCTCACCCGAGGAGGAAACGGTTAATTCACCCCTCCACTTT

d_gene: TRBD2
v_gene: TRBV19
j_gene: TRBJ2-2
abundance: NA
CDR3aa: CASSMSSGGTYTGELFF
CDR3nt: TGTGCCAGTAGTATGTCTAGCGGGGGGACCTACACCGGGGAGCTGTTTTTT

d_gene: TRBD1
v_gene: TRBV7-9
j_gene: TRBJ2-2
abundance: once
CDR3aa: CASSRLQGLDTGELFF
CDR3nt: TGTGCCAGCAGCCGTTTACAGGGGCTTGACACCGGGGAGCTGTTTTTT

d_gene: NA
v_gene: TRBV19
j_gene: TRBJ1-1
abundance: NA
CDR3aa: CASSILGVKDTEAFF
CDR3nt: TGTGCCAGTAGTATCCTTGGCGTGAAGGACACTGAAGCTTTCTTT

d_gene: TRBD2
v_gene: TRBV5-1
j_gene: TRBJ2-3
abundance: once
CDR3aa: CASSQTTSGGTDTQYF
CDR3nt: TGCGCCAGCAGCCAGACGACTAGCGGGGGAACAGATACGCAGTATTTT

d_gene: TRBD2
v_gene: TRBV9
j_gene: TRBJ2-1
abundance: NA
CDR3aa: CASSARLAADNEQFF
CDR3nt: TGTGCCAGCAGCGCCCGACTAGCAGCGGACAATGAGCAGTTCTTC

d_gene: NA
v_gene: TRBV2
j_gene: TRBJ1-1
abundance: NA
CDR3aa: CASSVGRANTEAFF
CDR3nt: TGTGCCAGCAGTGTGGGCAGGGCGAACACTGAAGCTTTCTTT

d_gene: NA
v_gene: TRBV7-3
j_gene: TRBJ2-7
abundance: few
CDR3aa: CASSLDPGPYEQYF
CDR3nt: TGTGCCAGCAGCTTAGATCCAGGGCCCTACGAGCAGTACTTC

d_gene: NA
v_gene: TRBV29-1
j_gene: TRBJ2-7
abundance: NA
CDR3aa: CSVEEGGNEQYF
CDR3nt: TGCAGCGTTGAAGAGGGGGGAAACGAGCAGTACTTC

d_gene: NA
v_gene: TRBV5-6
j_gene: TRBJ1-1
abundance: NA
CDR3aa: CASEGWGMNTEAFF
CDR3nt: TGTGCCAGCGAAGGTTGGGGAATGAACACTGAAGCTTTCTTT

d_gene: TRBD1
v_gene: TRBV28
j_gene: TRBJ1-2
abundance: NA
CDR3aa: CASSLNSGGTGDGYTF
CDR3nt: TGTGCCAGCAGTTTAAACTCTGGGGGGACAGGGGATGGCTACACCTTC

d_gene: NA
v_gene: TRBV10-3
j_gene: TRBJ2-7
abundance: once
CDR3aa: CAISVSLTQDEQYF
CDR3nt: TGTGCCATCAGTGTATCCCTAACCCAGGACGAGCAGTACTTC

d_gene: NA
v_gene: TRBV5-4
j_gene: TRBJ2-5
abundance: NA
CDR3aa: CASSLLGTEAAQYF
CDR3nt: TGTGCCAGCAGCTTGTTGGGAACGGAAGCGGCCCAGTACTTC

d_gene: TRBD2
v_gene: TRBV11-2
j_gene: TRBJ2-7
abundance: few
CDR3aa: CASSPGTITLSYEQYF
CDR3nt: TGTGCCAGCAGCCCCGGGACTATAACTCTCTCCTACGAGCAGTACTTC

d_gene: NA
v_gene: TRBV27
j_gene: TRBJ1-6
abundance: NA
CDR3aa: CASGRASYNSPLHF
CDR3nt: TGTGCCAGCGGCCGAGCGTCCTATAATTCACCCCTCCACTTT

d_gene: NA
v_gene: TRBV7-9
j_gene: TRBJ1-6
abundance: NA
CDR3aa: CASSLAGGISPLHF
CDR3nt: TGTGCCAGCAGCTTAGCAGGGGGTATTTCACCCCTCCACTTT

d_gene: TRBD1
v_gene: TRBV25-1
j_gene: TRBJ1-2
abundance: NA
CDR3aa: CASGGCGTGAHLGGYTF
CDR3nt: TGTGCCAGCGGGGGGTGTGGGACAGGGGCCCACTTGGGTGGCTACACCTTC

d_gene: NA
v_gene: TRBV5-1
j_gene: TRBJ2-7
abundance: few
CDR3aa: CASSSSTYEQYF
CDR3nt: TGCGCCAGCAGCTCGTCTACCTACGAGCAGTACTTC

d_gene: NA
v_gene: TRBV6-5
j_gene: TRBJ2-7
abundance: NA
CDR3aa: CASSFRPSFSSYEQYF
CDR3nt: TGTGCCAGCAGTTTCCGGCCTTCCTTCAGCTCCTACGAGCAGTACTTC

d_gene: NA
v_gene: TRBV27
j_gene: TRBJ1-4
abundance: once
CDR3aa: CASSSTSSSNEKLFF
CDR3nt: TGTGCCAGCAGTTCCACAAGTAGTTCTAATGAAAAACTGTTTTTT

d_gene: NA
v_gene: TRBV4-1
j_gene: TRBJ2-5
abundance: NA
CDR3aa: CASSQAAQETQYF
CDR3nt: TGCGCCAGCAGCCAAGCGGCACAAGAGACCCAGTACTTC

d_gene: TRBD1
v_gene: TRBV19
j_gene: TRBJ2-7
abundance: NA
CDR3aa: CASSISQGASYEQYF
CDR3nt: TGTGCCAGTAGTATTTCCCAGGGGGCATCGTACGAGCAGTACTTC

d_gene: NA
v_gene: TRBV7-9
j_gene: TRBJ2-7
abundance: NA
CDR3aa: CASGVEQYF
CDR3nt: TGTGCCAGCGGAGTAGAGCAGTACTTC

d_gene: NA
v_gene: TRBV6-5
j_gene: TRBJ1-2
abundance: once
CDR3aa: CASSYGFNRQPNGYTF
CDR3nt: TGTGCCAGCAGTTACGGTTTCAACCGACAGCCTAATGGCTACACCTTC

d_gene: TRBD1
v_gene: TRBV4-3
j_gene: TRBJ1-3
abundance: NA
CDR3aa: CASSQQIRGQGARNTIYF
CDR3nt: TGCGCCAGCAGCCAACAAATAAGGGGACAGGGGGCTAGAAACACCATATATTTT

d_gene: NA
v_gene: TRBV7-9
j_gene: TRBJ2-3
abundance: NA
CDR3aa: CASSPNVGGHTDTQYF
CDR3nt: TGTGCCAGCAGCCCCAACGTGGGGGGGCACACAGATACGCAGTATTTT

d_gene: TRBD2
v_gene: TRBV6-6
j_gene: TRBJ2-3
abundance: NA
CDR3aa: CASSTGLAGGDTQYF
CDR3nt: TGTGCCAGCAGTACGGGACTAGCGGGGGGGGATACGCAGTATTTT

d_gene: TRBD2
v_gene: TRBV5-4
j_gene: TRBJ2-5
abundance: few
CDR3aa: CASSSPVRGEPETQYF
CDR3nt: TGTGCCAGCAGCTCCCCCGTGCGGGGGGAGCCAGAGACCCAGTACTTC

d_gene: NA
v_gene: TRBV7-9
j_gene: TRBJ1-5
abundance: NA
CDR3aa: CASSISNQPQHF
CDR3nt: TGTGCCAGCAGTATTTCTAATCAGCCCCAGCATTTT

d_gene: TRBD1
v_gene: TRBV14
j_gene: TRBJ2-1
abundance: NA
CDR3aa: CASSHLGGTGVGNEQFF
CDR3nt: TGTGCCAGCAGCCACCTGGGAGGGACAGGGGTTGGCAATGAGCAGTTCTTC

d_gene: TRBD2
v_gene: TRBV7-9
j_gene: TRBJ2-7
abundance: NA
CDR3aa: CASSLGGDYEEYF
CDR3nt: TGTGCCAGCAGCTTAGGGGGGGACTACGAAGAGTACTTC

d_gene: NA
v_gene: TRBV7-3
j_gene: TRBJ1-1
abundance: NA
CDR3aa: CASSLDPGNTEAFF
CDR3nt: TGTGCCAGCAGCTTAGACCCTGGGAACACTGAAGCTTTCTTT

d_gene: TRBD1
v_gene: TRBV10-1
j_gene: TRBJ1-5
abundance: NA
CDR3aa: CANRDREVGNQPQHF
CDR3nt: TGCGCCAACCGGGACAGGGAGGTTGGCAATCAGCCCCAGCATTTT

d_gene: TRBD1
v_gene: TRBV7-2
j_gene: TRBJ1-2
abundance: NA
CDR3aa: CASSTPGQGVNGYTF
CDR3nt: TGTGCCAGCAGCACTCCGGGACAGGGTGTCAATGGCTACACCTTC